This T cell receptor beta chain is drawn from a study of post-analysis software for immune sequencing data. Study-wide results and caveats: Among about 5 TRBV segments more frequent in patients than controls were TRBV5-6, TRBV5-1 and TRBV20-1. Samples from one preparation batch, clustered by F measure, grouped strongly together.

Per the germline V gene, CDR1 is SGHRS and CDR2 is YFSETQ. The V gene end was trimmed by 0 bases and the J gene end by 5 bases; junction bases not matched to a gene: 7. This CDR3 spans 15 amino acids. Unique-molecular-identifier-tagged TCR beta cDNA libraries were used. MiXCR, run by TCRdb on the PCR reads, gives a single entry per CDR3 protein. The profile shows 450,000 to 700,000 distinct CDR3 sequences, 44% of them singletons. Points on this clonotype: Its antigen is unidentified.

This sequence joins TRBV5-1 and TRBJ1-2; 7 bases line up with TRBD1. This TCR came from a girl aged 10 to 17 with multiple sclerosis. The sample was blood. The CDR3 here is CASSLEQGIIYGYTF. As DNA, the CDR3 is TGCGCCAGCAGCTTGGAACAGGGGATCATTTATGGCTACACCTTC.